This TCR beta chain was observed in a study of CD4 T cells in relation to SARS-CoV-2 and coronaviruses. On the study more broadly: PBMCs were cultured with antigen for roughly 10 days before TCR beta sequencing. General study results and limits: Each donor contributed either pre-pandemic or post-infection samples, not both.

CDR3 length: 13 residues. CDR1 MRHNA and CDR2 SNTAGT come from the germline V gene. Trimming stripped 10 bases from V and 1 base from J, with 10 bases between. Repertoires were generated with immunoSEQ multiplex PCR, while TCRdb's copy carries only in-frame clones and drops some. Found here are approximately 30,000 clones, 74% of them singletons; the top ten hold roughly 25%. The unexposed donors gave CD4+ T cells in about 2011-2019, prior to COVID-19. After about 10 days of culture, CD4+ T cells were isolated. In the case of this clone: The antigen remains unidentified.

The chain is built from TRBV6-4 and TRBJ2-2; D is ambiguous. This TCR came from a human donor in good health. The sample was CD4+ T cells from PBMCs, cultured in vitro. This CDR3 is CATRDKNTGELFF. DNA for the CDR3: TGTGCCACCCGAGACAAGAACACCGGGGAGCTGTTTTTT.